These T cell receptor beta chains were read from a single sample in a study of T cells after yellow fever vaccination. TCRdb reprocessed the 5' RACE reads with MiXCR, giving one entry per CDR3 protein. The data show some 290,000 distinct CDR3 sequences, approximately 12% seen once. The source was CD4+ T cells sorted from PBMCs, collected 45 days after the yellow fever booster vaccination. The receptors originated from a man aged 18-30 years who received the YFV17D yellow fever vaccine. CDR3s include the opening cysteine and the closing phenylalanine or tryptophan. The D gene is left open where the match is weak. The listing skips clone size in some rows; elsewhere it reads once, few, many or a size class.

CDR3,DNA,J,V,D,size
CASSFGTSRTGELFF,TGTGCCAGCAGCTTCGGGACTAGTCGCACCGGGGAGCTGTTTTTT,TRBJ2-2,TRBV7-7,TRBD2,few
CASSQEGKDTQYF,TGCGCCAGCAGCCAAGAGGGGAAGGATACGCAGTATTTT,TRBJ2-3,TRBV4-3,NA,few
CASSPMPDRSINQPQHF,TGCGCCAGCAGCCCGATGCCGGACAGGTCTATCAATCAGCCCCAGCATTTT,TRBJ1-5,TRBV5-1,TRBD1,NA
CASSYRLVDTEAFF,TGTGCCAGCAGCTATCGTCTGGTGGACACTGAAGCTTTCTTT,TRBJ1-1,TRBV9,NA,NA
CATSRAPGPKNSNQPQHF,TGTGCCACCAGCAGGGCCCCTGGGCCGAAGAATAGCAATCAGCCCCAGCATTTT,TRBJ1-5,TRBV15,NA,many
CASSFGTGGPGDTQYF,TGTGCCAGCAGCTTCGGTACGGGGGGGCCTGGGGATACGCAGTATTTT,TRBJ2-3,TRBV5-4,TRBD2,few
CASSSVTSGGSNKFF,TGTGCCAGCAGCTCGGTGACTAGCGGGGGGAGTAATAAGTTCTTC,TRBJ2-1,TRBV5-6,TRBD2,few
CASSLIRGGGLAKNIQYF,TGTGCCAGCAGCCTCATACGTGGAGGCGGACTAGCCAAAAACATTCAGTACTTC,TRBJ2-4,TRBV7-2,NA,many
CASSIDPTGGANGYTF,TGTGCCAGTAGTATAGACCCGACAGGGGGCGCGAATGGCTACACCTTC,TRBJ1-2,TRBV19,TRBD1,few
CAWSRGYPGQGDTGELFF,TGTGCCTGGAGTCGAGGTTATCCGGGACAGGGGGACACCGGGGAGCTGTTTTTT,TRBJ2-2,TRBV30,TRBD1,NA
CAWSAFNRDQAFF,TGTGCCTGGAGTGCCTTTAACAGGGATCAAGCTTTCTTT,TRBJ1-1,TRBV30,NA,NA
CASSPRFTGIAEGNEQFF,TGTGCCAGCAGCCCCCGATTTACAGGGATAGCAGAGGGCAATGAGCAGTTCTTC,TRBJ2-1,TRBV11-3,NA,few
CSAISGLESEAFF,TGCAGTGCTATCTCCGGGTTGGAGAGTGAAGCTTTCTTT,TRBJ1-1,TRBV20-1,NA,few
CSAEDRGQDTEAFF,TGCAGTGCCGAGGACAGGGGGCAGGACACTGAAGCTTTCTTT,TRBJ1-1,TRBV20-1,TRBD1,NA
CASRKRLDREGTEAFF,TGTGCCAGCAGGAAAAGGTTAGACAGGGAAGGTACTGAAGCTTTCTTT,TRBJ1-1,TRBV6-5,TRBD1,few
CASSYFAGRFLEKLFF,TGTGCCAGCAGTTACTTCGCAGGGCGGTTCTTAGAAAAACTGTTTTTT,TRBJ1-4,TRBV6-5,NA,few
CASSPRLVGETQYF,TGTGCCAGCAGCCCCAGACTAGTTGGAGAGACCCAGTACTTC,TRBJ2-5,TRBV3-1,NA,NA
CASSLVVTGPREQFF,TGCGCCAGCAGCTTGGTGGTTACTGGGCCAAGGGAGCAGTTCTTC,TRBJ2-1,TRBV5-1,NA,few
CASRAVAKNIQYF,TGTGCCAGTCGAGCGGTAGCCAAAAACATTCAGTACTTC,TRBJ2-4,TRBV11-2,NA,NA
CASSHLGLAGVYSYNEQFF,TGCGCCAGCAGCCACTTGGGACTAGCGGGGGTTTACTCCTACAATGAGCAGTTCTTC,TRBJ2-1,TRBV4-1,TRBD2,many
CASSLASGGRGAFF,TGTGCCAGCAGCTTAGCGTCCGGGGGACGTGGGGCTTTCTTT,TRBJ1-1,TRBV7-9,NA,many
CASSQELGGGRPQHF,TGCGCCAGCAGCCAAGAGCTCGGCGGCGGCCGGCCCCAGCATTTT,TRBJ1-5,TRBV4-3,NA,many
CASSEVGAYSSYEQYF,TGTGCCAGCAGTGAAGTGGGGGCCTACAGCTCCTACGAGCAGTACTTC,TRBJ2-7,TRBV6-1,NA,few
CASGRDRAHEQYF,TGTGCCAGCGGCAGGGACAGGGCACACGAGCAGTACTTC,TRBJ2-7,TRBV11-2,TRBD1,NA
CASSPEGQGNIQYF,TGCGCCAGCAGTCCAGAGGGACAGGGAAACATTCAGTACTTC,TRBJ2-4,TRBV10-2,TRBD1,few
CASRGWERQETQYF,TGTGCCAGCAGGGGGTGGGAGCGCCAAGAGACCCAGTACTTC,TRBJ2-5,TRBV25-1,NA,NA
CSASSAGKAPDYGYTF,TGCAGTGCTAGTTCGGCAGGAAAGGCTCCTGACTATGGCTACACCTTC,TRBJ1-2,TRBV20-1,NA,few
CASSSQGGTDTQYF,TGCGCCAGCAGCTCCCAGGGAGGCACAGATACGCAGTATTTT,TRBJ2-3,TRBV5-1,NA,NA